The 21 T cell receptor beta chains below all came from one sample that was sequenced in a study of post-analysis software for immune sequencing data (dated by TCRdb to between 2014 and 2017). General study outcomes and caveats: Patients showed significantly higher frequencies than controls for five TRBV segments, among them TRBV5-6, TRBV5-1 and TRBV20-1.

Libraries came from PCR. Sequencing relied on an Illumina HiSeq 2500. To reduce PCR and sequencing biases, unique molecular identifiers were incorporated into the TCR beta cDNA libraries. In-frame beta chains were kept once TCRdb had trimmed the public reads at Q25 with fastp and called clones with MiXCR. Under each unique CDR3 protein, matching rows form one entry showing the most common genes and DNA. The sample records 750,000 to 950,000 distinct CDR3 sequences, 46% of which are singletons. Of the sample, 4.9% is held by the ten largest clones. The antigens of these receptors remain unknown. Sequences were obtained from blood. These receptor sequences come from a girl under 18 with multiple sclerosis.

The chain has TRBV20-1 and TRBJ1-2, with TRBD1 identical over 9 bases. V was pared by 0 bases and J by 8 bases, with 10 bases of the junction left unmatched. The V gene's germline CDR1 is DFQATT and CDR2 SNEGSKA (reference sequence). The CDR3 covers 15 residues. The CDR3 nucleotides read TGCAGTGCTAGAGACGGGACAGGGAAGGGGTTGGGCTACACCTTC. Protein sequence: CSARDGTGKGLGYTF.

This clonotype appeared many times. This rearrangement joins TRBV29-1 to TRBJ2-7; 8 positions match TRBD1. The CDR3 sequence is 13 residues long. J gave up 9 bases and V 8 bases, and 15 bases lay outside the gene matches. Looked up from germline, CDR1 is SQVTM and CDR2 is ANQGSEA. The CDR3 DNA follows: TGCAGCACCCAAAACCGGGACAGGCTTGCGCAGTACTTC. The encoded protein is CSTQNRDRLAQYF.

CDR3 nucleotide sequence: TGTGCCAGCAGCCAAGACCGGGAGCCTAGCGGGAGACTTCAAGAGACCCAGTACTTC. This encodes CASSQDREPSGRLQETQYF. The chain links TRBV14 to TRBJ2-5, with 10 bases matching TRBD2. Germline V lookup: CDR1 SGHDN, CDR2 FVKESK. The CDR3 is made up of 19 amino acids. The V and J ends lost 0 bases and 2 bases, in that order; junction bases with no gene match: 12.

This chain links TRBV14 with TRBJ2-2; TRBD2 matches at 9 bases. This CDR3 is 16 amino acids long. The germline V gene encodes CDR1 SGHDN and CDR2 FVKESK. After removal of 4 bases from V and 3 bases from J, the junction contained 6 bases not matched to a gene. CDR3 nucleotides: TGTGCCAGCAGCCTCGGACTAGCGCTTGACACCGGGGAGCTGTTTTTT. This encodes CASSLGLALDTGELFF.

V usage is TRBV15 and J usage is TRBJ2-3, with D hard to call. Trimming stripped 5 bases from V and 4 bases from J, with 10 bases between. Germline V gene data show CDR1 as LNHNV and CDR2 as YYDKDF (reference sequence). There are 13 residues in the CDR3. The CDR3 loop reads CATSAHTADTQYF. CDR3 sequence (DNA): TGTGCCACCAGCGCTCACACGGCAGATACGCAGTATTTT.

This clonotype was counted at least ten times. At one end the junction does not follow the germline gene, possibly because of a read error. The J gene is TRBJ2-5, the V gene TRBV5-1; D not resolved. Germline V CDR1 and CDR2: SGHRS, YFSETQ. This CDR3 comprises 13 residues. The CDR3 nucleotides are TGTGCCAGCAGTTTAGACTCACAAGAGACCCAGTACTTC. As protein: CASSLDSQETQYF.

The chain links TRBV20-1 to TRBJ2-5; 10 bases are a match to TRBD2. Germline trimming cut 6 bases from V and 5 bases from J; bases unmatched to any gene: 6. The germline gives CDR1 DFQATT, CDR2 SNEGSKA (reference sequence). The CDR3 contains 13 residues. In DNA, the CDR3 is TGCAGTGCAGCGGGAGGGAGTGGGGAGACCCAGTACTTC. It specifies CSAAGGSGETQYF.

This clonotype was seen only a few times. The chain links TRBV5-1 to TRBJ2-5; D perhaps matches TRBD1 (6 bases). The J call is uncertain, as TRBJ2-7 better fits the DNA end. The CDR3 has 14 amino acids. CDR1 is SGHRS and CDR2 is YFSETQ in the germline V gene. CDR3 nucleotides: TGCGCCAGCAGGGGGGACATCAGGTTCGACGAGCAGTACTTC. It is translated as CASRGDIRFDEQYF.

With regard to this clonotype: A read error may produce the germline difference seen at one junction end. J is TRBJ2-3 and V is TRBV28; D gene unclear. This CDR3 has 12 amino acids. Per the germline V gene, CDR1 is MDHEN and CDR2 is SYDVKM. Written as DNA, the CDR3 is TGTGCCAGCAGTTTCTGGCCAGATACGCCGTATTTT. Translation: CASSFWPDTPYF.

This clonotype was counted a few times. The chain couples TRBV15 to TRBJ1-2; the D gene is possibly TRBD1 (5 bases). With 5 bases removed from V and 7 bases from J, the gap between germline ends came to 14 bases. The CDR3 is made up of 13 amino acids. The germline gives CDR1 LNHNV, CDR2 YYDKDF (reference sequence). CDR3 in DNA: TGTGCCACCAGCCTAGCGGGGGAGCGTGGCTACACCTTC. It codes for CATSLAGERGYTF.

This clonotype was recorded a few times. CDR3 coding DNA: TGTGCCAGCAGGGTTCACGACAGACGCTCTGGGGCCAACGTCCTGACTTTC. This gives the protein CASRVHDRRSGANVLTF. This chain connects TRBV7-3 to TRBJ2-6, with D maybe TRBD1 (5 bases). CDR1 and CDR2 from the germline V gene are SGHTA and FQGTGA. The CDR3 is 17 residues long. Between the trimmed V and J ends, which lost 6 bases and 0 bases, there was a span of 15 bases.

The CDR3 spells CASSLETPYNEQYF. In DNA, the CDR3 is TGTGCCAGCAGCTTAGAGACTCCATACAATGAGCAGTACTTC. The V and J genes are TRBV7-2 and TRBJ2-7; D gene uncertain. CDR3 length: 14 residues. The V gene lost 1 base and the J gene lost 7 bases, with 14 bases spanning the gap. The germline V gene encodes CDR1 SGHTA and CDR2 FQGNSA.

This clonotype was seen more than once but under ten times. The V and J genes are TRBV20-1 and TRBJ2-7; TRBD2 matches 9 bases. The CDR3 spans 14 residues. The junction had 7 bases not matched to a gene; V was cut back by 5 bases and J by 2 bases. Per germline, CDR1 DFQATT and CDR2 SNEGSKA (reference sequence). In nucleotides, the CDR3 is TGCAGTGCTCTGAGCGGGAGGTTCACCTACGAGCAGTACTTC. Translation: CSALSGRFTYEQYF.

The chain combines TRBV12-3 or TRBV12-4 with TRBJ1-5, with no clear D. This CDR3 contains 13 residues. Deletions cut 2 bases from V and 5 bases from J, with 7 bases between. CDR3 nucleotides: TGTGCCAGCAGTTTAACCTCCGATCAGCCCCAGCATTTT. Its protein is CASSLTSDQPQHF.

The chain links TRBV9 to TRBJ2-7; D unresolved. CDR3 size: 14 residues. In germline, CDR1 is SGDLS, CDR2 YYNGEE. The ends were cut back, 4 bases at V and 3 bases at J, with 14 bases in the middle. CDR3 in DNA: TGTGCCAGCAGCCCCACGGGCTTTGGCTACGAGCAGTACTTC. This gives the protein CASSPTGFGYEQYF.

The V call is TRBV12-3 or TRBV12-4, the J call TRBJ2-4; TRBD1 is a possible D gene (5 bases). Trimming stripped 4 bases from V and 0 bases from J, with 16 bases between. The CDR3 spans 17 residues. The CDR3 is CASSSLTLDKAKNIQYF. Written as DNA, the CDR3 is TGTGCCAGCAGTTCCCTTACATTGGACAAAGCCAAAAACATTCAGTACTTC.

This clonotype has just a few counts. The chain employs TRBV29-1 and TRBJ1-2; D gene ambiguous. This CDR3 is built from 13 residues. The germline V and J ends were trimmed by 3 bases and 5 bases, with 13 bases remaining between them. Germline V gives CDR1 SQVTM, CDR2 ANQGSEA. The chain's CDR3 is CSVDLARPYGYTF. Written as DNA, the CDR3 is TGCAGCGTTGACCTGGCCCGGCCATATGGCTACACCTTC.

The J gene is TRBJ2-6, the V gene TRBV29-1; 7 positions match TRBD1. J lost 1 base, V lost 7 bases, and 16 bases had no gene match. Germline loops: CDR1 SQVTM, CDR2 ANQGSEA. CDR3 length equals 18 residues. This chain's CDR3 is CSAEGAIYSSSGANVLTF. The CDR3 coding sequence is TGCAGCGCCGAGGGGGCTATCTATTCATCATCTGGGGCCAACGTCCTGACTTTC.

This clonotype occurred a few times. This chain uses TRBV5-5 with TRBJ1-1; the D gene is possibly TRBD1 (5 bases). V lost 1 base to trimming and J lost 4 bases, with 11 bases between them. The CDR3 has 14 amino acids. CDR1 and CDR2 from the germline V gene are SGHKS and YYEKEE (reference sequence). CDR3 sequence: CASSLWQGSTEAFF. CDR3 sequence (DNA): TGTGCCAGCAGCTTGTGGCAGGGTAGCACTGAAGCTTTCTTT.

The chain has TRBV4-3 and TRBJ2-5; the D gene is possibly TRBD1 (7 bases). The germline CDR1 and CDR2 sequences are LGHNA and YSLEER. This CDR3 is built from 15 residues. V was trimmed by 0 bases and J by 5 bases, leaving 13 bases between them. DNA for the CDR3: TGCGCCAGCAGCCAAGATTGGGCAGGGGGGGAGACCCAGTACTTC. It translates to CASSQDWAGGETQYF.

The chain couples TRBV7-2 to TRBJ2-1; possibly TRBD1 or TRBD2 for D (5 bases each). With 2 bases removed from V and 5 bases from J, the gap between germline ends came to 19 bases. The germline V gene encodes CDR1 SGHTA and CDR2 FQGNSA. The CDR3 consists of 17 residues. The CDR3 nucleotides read TGTGCCAGCAGCTTACGCTTTAGGGACCGGACCGACAATGAGCAGTTCTTC. Protein product: CASSLRFRDRTDNEQFF. The whole variable domain, remainder taken from reference TRBV7-2 and TRBJ2-1, is GAGVSQSPSNKVTEKGKDVELRCDPISGHTALYWYRQSLGQGLEFLIYFQGNSAPDKSGLPSDRFSAERTGGSVSTLTIQRTQQEDSAVYLCASSLRFRDRTDNEQFFGPGTRLTVL.